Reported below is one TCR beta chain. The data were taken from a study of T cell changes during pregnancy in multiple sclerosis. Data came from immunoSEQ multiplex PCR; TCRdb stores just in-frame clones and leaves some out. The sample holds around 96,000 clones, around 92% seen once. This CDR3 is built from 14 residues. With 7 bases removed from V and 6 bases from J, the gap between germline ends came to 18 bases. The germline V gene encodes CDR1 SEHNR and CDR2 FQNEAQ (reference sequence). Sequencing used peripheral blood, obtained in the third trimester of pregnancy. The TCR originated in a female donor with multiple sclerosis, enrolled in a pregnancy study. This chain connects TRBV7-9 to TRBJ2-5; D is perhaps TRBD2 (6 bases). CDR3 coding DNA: TGTGCCAGCACCCCCCCGGCGGGATCAAAGACCCAGTACTTC. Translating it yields CASTPPAGSKTQYF.